The 21 T cell receptor beta chains below were found in one sample sequenced in a study of cytomegalovirus exposure and HLA in healthy donors. The study ran its PCR with 60 Vbeta and 13 Jbeta primers. Sequencing used immunoSEQ multiplex PCR; TCRdb keeps in-frame clones, though not all of them. The sample consists of more than 80,000 clones, 81% of them appearing once. Sequencing used PBMCs. These receptors originate from a girl aged 2 to 10 in good health and CMV-seropositive.

Concerning this clone: The same CDR3 can be traced to other DNA sequences in this sample. The chain has TRBV30 and TRBJ2-1; 7 nucleotides match TRBD1. Germline CDR1 reads GTSNPN; CDR2 reads SVGIG (reference sequence). V shed 3 bases, J shed 7 bases, and the junction held 12 bases outside the gene matches. The CDR3 runs to 15 residues. CDR3 in amino acids: CAWSVDFGTANEQFF. The CDR3 region has the DNA TGTGCCTGGAGCGTAGATTTTGGGACAGCAAATGAGCAGTTCTTC.

The CDR3 DNA follows: TGTGCCAGCAGCGTCGGGACAGGGTCTATCAATGAGCAGTTCTTC. Protein sequence: CASSVGTGSINEQFF. The chain is built from TRBV9 and TRBJ2-1; 9 bases agree with TRBD1. V was clipped by 2 bases and J by 6 bases; unmatched bases: 6. The CDR3 length is 15 residues. CDR1 and CDR2 from the germline V gene are SGDLS and YYNGEE.

The chain combines TRBV19 with TRBJ2-7; perhaps TRBD2 as D (6 bases). V was clipped by 5 bases and J by 5 bases, with 13 bases between them. Germline V gene sequence: CDR1 LNHDA, CDR2 SQIVND (reference sequence). This CDR3 spans 13 amino acids. CDR3 DNA: TGTGCCAGTAGTCGGGGGAGCGTGGACGAGCAGTACTTC. Protein product: CASSRGSVDEQYF.

The CDR3 region has the DNA TGTGCCAGCTCGCCAATCGGACAGGGCACTGAAGCTTTCTTT. Its protein product is CASSPIGQGTEAFF. The rearrangement joins TRBV18 to TRBJ1-1; 8 bases are a match to TRBD1. Germline V gene lookup returns CDR1 KGHSH and CDR2 LQKENI. V trimming: 6 bases; J trimming: 4 bases; junction bases outside the gene matches: 7. The CDR3 loop spans 14 amino acids. Full variable domain (remainder filled in from reference TRBV18 and TRBJ1-1): NAGVMQNPRHLVRRRGQEARLRCSPMKGHSHVYWYRQLPEEGLKFMVYLQKENIIDESGMPKERFSAEFPKEGPSILRIQQVVRGDSAAYFCASSPIGQGTEAFFGQGTRLTVV.

V gene TRBV28 combines with J gene TRBJ2-7; 12 bases are a match to TRBD1. The CDR3 runs to 14 residues. The germline gives CDR1 MDHEN, CDR2 SYDVKM. J lost 5 bases, V lost 6 bases, and 5 bases had no gene match. Here the CDR3 reads CASRPGTGGDEQYF. The DNA for the CDR3 is TGTGCCAGCAGACCCGGGACAGGGGGCGACGAGCAGTACTTC. The whole variable domain, remainder taken from reference TRBV28 and TRBJ2-7, is DVKVTQSSRYLVKRTGEKVFLECVQDMDHENMFWYRQDPGLGLRLIYFSYDVKMKEKGDIPEGYSVSREKKERFSLILESASTNQTSMYLCASRPGTGGDEQYFGPGTRLTVT.

This clone was detected only a few times. The chain joins TRBV4-2 to TRBJ1-5; 7 bases are a match to TRBD1. Per the germline V gene, CDR1 is LGHNA and CDR2 is YNFKEQ. V shed 4 bases and J 9 bases; nucleotides not matched to a gene: 12. The CDR3 is 15 residues long. CDR3 DNA: TGTGCCAGCAGCCCGGGGGGGCAGGGGGAGAGGCCCCAGCATTTT. As protein: CASSPGGQGERPQHF.

V gene TRBV5-1 combines with J gene TRBJ1-5; 10 nucleotides line up with TRBD1. CDR3 length: 15 residues. From germline, CDR1 is SGHRS and CDR2 YFSETQ. J gave up 3 bases and V 4 bases, and 4 bases lay outside the gene matches. Written as DNA, the CDR3 is TGCGCCAGCAGCGCGACAGGGGGCCTCAATCAGCCCCAGCATTTT. Residues: CASSATGGLNQPQHF. The whole variable domain, filled in from reference TRBV5-1 and TRBJ1-5, reads KAGVTQTPRYLIKTRGQQVTLSCSPISGHRSVSWYQQTPGQGLQFLFEYFSETQRNKGNFPGRFSGRQFSNSRSEMNVSTLELGDSALYLCASSATGGLNQPQHFGDGTRLSIL.

J is TRBJ1-5 and V is TRBV6-5; no firm D call. V was trimmed by 2 bases and J by 0 bases, leaving 5 bases between them. The CDR3 has 14 amino acids. In germline, CDR1 is MNHEY, CDR2 SVGAGI. The CDR3 region has the DNA TGTGCCAGCAGTTACGGGAGTAGCAATCAGCCCCAGCATTTT. The encoded protein is CASSYGSSNQPQHF.

This clone was recorded a few times. The chain couples TRBV6-4 to TRBJ2-3; the D gene is possibly TRBD2 (5 bases). Deletions cut 0 bases from V and 2 bases from J, with 9 bases between. The germline CDR1 and CDR2 sequences are MRHNA and SNTAGT. CDR3 length: 15 residues. In DNA form, the CDR3 reads TGTGCCAGCAGTGACTCTCCGGGAACCACAGATACGCAGTATTTT. Encoded protein: CASSDSPGTTDTQYF.

This sequence joins TRBV4-1 and TRBJ1-1; D might be TRBD1 (5 bases). The V and J ends lost 0 bases and 11 bases respectively, with 16 bases between them. The CDR3 loop spans 14 amino acids. CDR1 is MGHRA, CDR2 YSYEKL, per germline. The CDR3, as DNA: TGCGCCAGCAGCCAAGAAGGTGTCCAATCAGGGGCTTTCTTT. It is translated as CASSQEGVQSGAFF.

The chain recombines TRBV10-3 with TRBJ1-2; 7 bases match TRBD1. With 7 bases clipped from V and 3 bases from J, the junction kept 2 bases outside the gene matches. This CDR3 contains 12 residues. Germline V gene sequence: CDR1 ENHRY, CDR2 SYGVKD. The CDR3 loop reads CAINDRDYGYTF. The CDR3 DNA sequence: TGTGCCATCAATGACAGGGACTATGGCTACACCTTC.

The chain uses TRBV27 and TRBJ1-5; D may be TRBD1 (5 bases). This CDR3 region has 15 residues. V shed 5 bases and J shed 6 bases, with 17 bases lying between them. Per the germline V gene, CDR1 is MNHEY and CDR2 is SMNVEV (reference sequence). CDR3 nucleotide sequence: TGTGCCAGCAGTCTACCTCCAGGGATCGGTCAGCCCCAGCATTTT. Translating gives CASSLPPGIGQPQHF.

This chain links TRBV25-1 with TRBJ2-1, with 10 bases matching TRBD1. There are 15 residues in the CDR3. CDR1 and CDR2 (germline): MGHDK, SYGVNS. Germline trimming cut 6 bases from V and 7 bases from J; bases unmatched to any gene: 9. CDR3 nucleotide sequence: TGTGCCAGCAGCGCGGACAGGGGGGGAGAAAATGAGCAGTTCTTC. Its translation is CASSADRGGENEQFF.

The chain couples TRBV19 to TRBJ1-4; TRBD1 agrees at 9 bases. Germline V gene sequence: CDR1 LNHDA, CDR2 SQIVND (reference sequence). This CDR3 has 16 amino acids. V gave up 4 bases and J gave up 3 bases; unmatched junction bases: 6. CDR3 coding DNA: TGTGCCAGTAGTAGGTGGACAGGGGTAGCTAATGAAAAACTGTTTTTT. As protein: CASSRWTGVANEKLFF.

The chain joins TRBV15 to TRBJ1-1; a weak D match, TRBD1 (6 bases). Trimming took off 8 bases at V and 1 base at J, with 8 bases between the two ends. Per the germline V gene, CDR1 is LNHNV and CDR2 is YYDKDF (reference sequence). The CDR3 contains 12 residues. The CDR3 DNA sequence: TGTGCCACCGGACAGCGGAACACTGAAGCTTTCTTT. The encoded protein is CATGQRNTEAFF.

The chain couples TRBV7-6 to TRBJ2-6; the D is unclear. V lost 4 bases to trimming and J lost 0 bases, with 7 bases between them. CDR1 and CDR2 (germline): SGHVS, FNYEAQ. This CDR3 contains 15 residues. The DNA for the CDR3 is TGTGCCAGCAGCTCAAGCTACTCTGGGGCCAACGTCCTGACTTTC. This codes for CASSSSYSGANVLTF.

The genes are TRBV11-3 and TRBJ1-1; D unclear. CDR3 length: 13 residues. Germline V gene data show CDR1 as SGHNT and CDR2 as YENEEA. V was shortened by 3 bases and J by 5 bases, with 10 bases between the two germline ends. CDR3 sequence: CASSFSPGTEAFF. CDR3 coding DNA: TGTGCCAGCAGCTTTAGCCCCGGGACTGAAGCTTTCTTT.

The J gene is TRBJ1-6, the V gene TRBV30; D ambiguous. With 4 bases removed from V and 0 bases from J, the gap between germline ends came to 4 bases. The V gene's germline CDR1 is GTSNPN and CDR2 SVGIG (reference sequence). The CDR3 contains 13 residues. CDR3 protein: CAWISSYNSPLHF. Here the CDR3 DNA reads TGTGCCTGGATTAGCTCCTATAATTCACCCCTCCACTTT.

CDR3 loop: CASSLLPGGNNEQFF. CDR3 DNA: TGCGCCAGCAGCTTGTTACCGGGGGGTAACAATGAGCAGTTCTTC. The genes are TRBV5-1 and TRBJ2-1, with 7 bases fitting TRBD2. The V segment lost 1 base and the J segment 5 bases; nucleotides outside the gene matches: 6. This CDR3 comprises 15 residues. Germline CDR1 and CDR2: SGHRS and YFSETQ.

This clone was seen once. The J gene is TRBJ2-1, the V gene TRBV29-1; 9 bases map to TRBD2. CDR1 is SQVTM, CDR2 ANQGSEA, per germline. Germline trimming cut 3 bases from V and 5 bases from J; bases unmatched to any gene: 5. The CDR3 has 14 amino acids. CDR3: CSVEPGLANNEQFF. DNA for the CDR3: TGCAGCGTTGAGCCGGGACTAGCTAACAATGAGCAGTTCTTC.

The CDR3 is CASRKNGGASTEAFF. The CDR3 DNA follows: TGTGCCAGCAGGAAAAACGGGGGGGCAAGCACTGAAGCTTTCTTT. V is TRBV6-5 and J is TRBJ1-1; D is possibly TRBD1 (6 bases). Trimming removed 6 bases at V and 4 bases at J, with 18 bases between. CDR3 length: 15 residues. Germline-derived CDR1 and CDR2 are MNHEY and SVGAGI.